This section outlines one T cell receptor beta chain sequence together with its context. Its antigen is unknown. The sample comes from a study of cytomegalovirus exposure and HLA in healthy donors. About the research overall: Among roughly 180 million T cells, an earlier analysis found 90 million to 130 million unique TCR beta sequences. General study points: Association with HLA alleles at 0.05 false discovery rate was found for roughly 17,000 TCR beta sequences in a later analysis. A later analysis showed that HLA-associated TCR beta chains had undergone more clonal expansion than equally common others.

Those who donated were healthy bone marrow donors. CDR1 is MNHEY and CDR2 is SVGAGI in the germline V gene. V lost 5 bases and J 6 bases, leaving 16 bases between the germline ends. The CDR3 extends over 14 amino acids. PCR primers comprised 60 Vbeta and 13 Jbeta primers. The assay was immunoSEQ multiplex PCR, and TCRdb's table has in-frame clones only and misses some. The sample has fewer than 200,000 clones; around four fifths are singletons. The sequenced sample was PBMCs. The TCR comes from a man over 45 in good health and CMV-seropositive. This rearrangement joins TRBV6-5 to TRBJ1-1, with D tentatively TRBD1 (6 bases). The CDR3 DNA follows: TGTGCCAGCAGTGCATCAGGGGTTTACGCTGAAGCTTTCTTT. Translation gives CASSASGVYAEAFF.